This TCR beta chain was profiled in a study of blood T cells in healthy people across ages. General study results and limits: Higher diversity and more naive CD4+ cells were features of long-lived donors, compared to aged donors. Older age coincided with a roughly linear decline in TCR beta diversity per million T cells.

A remark on this clonotype: Its antigen is still unknown.

Primers used in a second PCR of roughly 7 to 11 cycles were a sample-barcoded 5' primer and a J-beta primer mix. Every sample returned 2.5 million or more CDR3-containing paired-end reads. TCRdb used MiXCR to reprocess the 5' RACE reads, holding one entry per CDR3 protein. The table records 750,000 or so distinct CDR3 sequences, roughly 25% of them present only once. The CDR3 length is 12 residues. Per the germline V gene, CDR1 is SGHTA and CDR2 is FQGNSA. The V end was cut by 5 bases, the J end by 7 bases, with 12 bases between. This sample also belongs to another study, concerning T cells of mothers and their children. That source reports: At a sensitivity of about 100 clones per million clonotypes, no persistent microchimeric T cell clones appeared.

Sequenced input: blood. V gene TRBV7-2 combines with J gene TRBJ2-7; D not resolved. This TCR derives from a boy between 10 and 17 years old in good health. CDR3 coding DNA: TGTGCCAGCAGCCAGAGTTCTACGGAGCAGTACTTC. It specifies CASSQSSTEQYF.